This TCR beta chain was identified during a study of CD8 T cells in ankylosing spondylitis. CDR1 and CDR2 (germline): MNHNS, SASEGT. CDR3 length equals 15 residues. Trimming cost V 6 bases and J 3 bases, with 15 bases left between them. This clonotype appeared many times. The antigen is not known. TCRdb fed the 5' RACE reads into MiXCR, producing one record per CDR3 protein. In the table there are about 220,000 distinct CDR3 sequences, more than 5.5% of which are singletons. Study outcomes and limitations: Several highly homologous variants made up a TCR beta motif, and this motif appeared characteristic of ankylosing spondylitis blood.

Sequencing input: blood, either unsorted or a sorted T cell fraction (not recorded which). The chain carries TRBV6-1 and TRBJ2-1, with D maybe TRBD1 (5 bases). The sequence was obtained from a male donor with ankylosing spondylitis. The CDR3 bases are TGTGCCAGCAGCCGTGAAACAGGATTCTACAATGAGCAGTTCTTC. Its protein is CASSRETGFYNEQFF.